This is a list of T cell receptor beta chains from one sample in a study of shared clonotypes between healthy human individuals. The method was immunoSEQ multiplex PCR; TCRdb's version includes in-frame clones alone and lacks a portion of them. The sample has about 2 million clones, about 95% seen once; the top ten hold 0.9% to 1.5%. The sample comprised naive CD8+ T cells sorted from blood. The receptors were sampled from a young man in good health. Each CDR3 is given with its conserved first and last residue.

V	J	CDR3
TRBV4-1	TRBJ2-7	CASSQGQGRTYEQYF
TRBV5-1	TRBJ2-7	CASSLGTGDEEQYF
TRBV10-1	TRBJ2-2	CASSEMNTGELFF
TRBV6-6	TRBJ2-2	CASRGDRGRVTGELFF
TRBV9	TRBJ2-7	CASSGGGSEQYF
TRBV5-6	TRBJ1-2	CASNPGSNSNYGYTF
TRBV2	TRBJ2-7	CASREGLASSYEQYF
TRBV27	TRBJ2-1	CASSWAGGYNEQFF
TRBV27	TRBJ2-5	CASRGRGEETQYF
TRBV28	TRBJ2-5	CASSPFEAGVYLTQYF
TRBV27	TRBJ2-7	CASTWTGGWYEQYF
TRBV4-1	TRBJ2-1	CASSQVDLRGQGNEQFF
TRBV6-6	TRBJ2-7	CASSYSNADSYEQYF
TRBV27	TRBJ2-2	CASSFGGNTGELFF
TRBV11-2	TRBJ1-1	CASSFSTDTEAFF
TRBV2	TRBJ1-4	CASSELLDPTGPRVETNEKLFF
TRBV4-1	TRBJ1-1	CASMETQLNTEAFF
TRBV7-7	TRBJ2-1	CASSLGSGSDEQFF
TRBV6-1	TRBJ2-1	CASSEDGGLYNEQFF
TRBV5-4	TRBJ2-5	CASSSWEGQETQYF
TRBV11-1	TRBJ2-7	CASSLEAGGYEQYF
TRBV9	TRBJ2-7	CASSSTGNSEQYF
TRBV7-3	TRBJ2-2	CASSPLLGDLGGGELFF
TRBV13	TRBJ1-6	CASSKPNSPLHF
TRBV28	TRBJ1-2	CASSLSRHGYTF
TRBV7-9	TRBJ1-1	CASYGTTEAFF
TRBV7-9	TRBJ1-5	CASSREGPQHF
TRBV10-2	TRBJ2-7	CASSESAPGASSYEQYF
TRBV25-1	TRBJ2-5	CASSEELIETQYF
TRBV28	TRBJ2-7	CASSPSGASPYEQYF
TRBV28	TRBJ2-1	CASSSDRGTYNEQFF
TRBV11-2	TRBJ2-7	CASSLVTFSSYEQYF
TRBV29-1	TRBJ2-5	CSVEGWGPRETQYF
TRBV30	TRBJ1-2	CAWSKTGRNYGYTF
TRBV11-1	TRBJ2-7	CASSLGVISYEQYF
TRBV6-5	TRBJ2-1	CASSYSGTDNEQFF
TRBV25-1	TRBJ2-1	CASSEPGTGSSLYNEQFF
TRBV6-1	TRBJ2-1	CASSSTGLDEQFF
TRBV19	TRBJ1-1	CASSTGTGVVPNTEAFF
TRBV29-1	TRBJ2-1	CSVEDLGNEQFF
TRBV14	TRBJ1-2	CASSQGRQVAYTGGYTF
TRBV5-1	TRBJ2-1	CASSPGYEQFF
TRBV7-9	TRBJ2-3	CASSSTLSGASTDTQYF
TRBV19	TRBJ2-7	CASSIGTDEQYF
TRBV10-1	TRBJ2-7	CASSVRGAYEQYF
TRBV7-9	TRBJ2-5	CASSHDVSGQETQYF
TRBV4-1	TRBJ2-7	CASSQPQGAEQYF
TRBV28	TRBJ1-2	CASSLHREGYGYTF
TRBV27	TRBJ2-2	CASSFYQVNTGELFF